These T cell receptor beta chains were read from a single sample in a study of vaccination effects on CD4 cells after COVID-19. The data were produced by immunoSEQ multiplex PCR, yet TCRdb's version contains in-frame clones alone and is incomplete. Of tens of thousands of clones in the sample, about 73% were seen once. No cognate antigen is known for these TCRs. Sequenced material: CD4+ T cells from PBMCs cultured without peptide, taken before COVID-19 vaccination. These receptors were taken from a human donor who received a COVID-19 vaccine. The CDR3 runs from the conserved cysteine through the conserved F or W. D genes are given only for firm matches.

v_gene,j_gene,d_gene,CDR3nt,CDR3aa
TRBV3-1/TRBV3-2,TRBJ2-3,TRBD2,TGTGCCAGCAGCCAAGTCACTAGCGTAACGCAGTATTTT,CASSQVTSVTQYF
TRBV28,TRBJ2-2,NA,TGTGCCAGCAGTTTATGGGAGGGGACCGGGGAGCTGTTTTTT,CASSLWEGTGELFF
TRBV2,TRBJ1-2,NA,TGTGCCAGCATCGGGACACCGGGGGGCAGCTACACCTTC,CASIGTPGGSYTF
TRBV11-2,TRBJ1-4,NA,TGTGCCAGCAGCCCATTGGGACGGAAGAATGAAAAACTGTTTTTT,CASSPLGRKNEKLFF
TRBV27,TRBJ2-1,TRBD2,TGTGCCAGCAGATCGGGACTAGCGGTCTACAATGAGCAGTTCTTC,CASRSGLAVYNEQFF
TRBV27,TRBJ1-6,NA,TGTGCCAGCAGCACTAGGGCGGGGGTATCACCCCTCCACTTT,CASSTRAGVSPLHF
TRBV19,TRBJ1-2,NA,TGTGCCAGTAGCCCTACGTTGGGGGGGGACTATGGCTACACCTTC,CASSPTLGGDYGYTF
TRBV19,TRBJ1-2,NA,TGTGCCAGTAGGCCCGGAAGGGGAGATTACTATGGCTACACCTTC,CASRPGRGDYYGYTF
TRBV7-9,TRBJ1-4,NA,TGTGCCAGCAGCTTACCTGGGTCTAATGAAAAACTGTTTTTT,CASSLPGSNEKLFF
TRBV10-3,TRBJ2-5,NA,TGTGCCATCAGTGCCACGGGGGTTGAGACCCAGTACTTC,CAISATGVETQYF
TRBV28,TRBJ2-7,NA,TGTGCCAGCACCGGGAGGACAGGAGGCTACGAGCAGTACTTC,CASTGRTGGYEQYF
TRBV10-3,TRBJ1-3,NA,TGTGCCATCACGGACGGGGGAGGAGGAAACACCATATATTTT,CAITDGGGGNTIYF
TRBV9,TRBJ2-5,NA,TGTGCCAGCAGCGTAGGGGCTAGCGACCAAGAGACCCAGTACTTC,CASSVGASDQETQYF